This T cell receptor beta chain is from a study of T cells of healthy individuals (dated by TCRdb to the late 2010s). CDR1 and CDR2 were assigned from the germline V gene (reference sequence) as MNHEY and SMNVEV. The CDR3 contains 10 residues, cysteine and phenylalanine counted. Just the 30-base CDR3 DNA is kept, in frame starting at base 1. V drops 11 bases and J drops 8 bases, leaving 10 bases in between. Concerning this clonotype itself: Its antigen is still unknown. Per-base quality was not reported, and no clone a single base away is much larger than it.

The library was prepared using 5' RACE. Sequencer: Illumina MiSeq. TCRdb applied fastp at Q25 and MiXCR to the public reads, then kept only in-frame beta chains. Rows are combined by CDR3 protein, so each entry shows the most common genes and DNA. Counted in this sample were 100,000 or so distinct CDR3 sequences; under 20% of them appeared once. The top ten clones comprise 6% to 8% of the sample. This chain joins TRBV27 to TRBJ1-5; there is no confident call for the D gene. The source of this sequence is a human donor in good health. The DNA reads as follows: TGTGCCTATCCCCGTGAGCCCCAGCATTTT. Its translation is CAYPREPQHF.